Listed here are 17 T cell receptor beta chains from one sample, sequenced in a study of blood T cell repertoires in COVID-19. TCRdb's table, derived via immunoSEQ multiplex PCR, lists solely in-frame clones and lacks some. Counted here are under 200,000 clones, approximately 84% occurring once; the ten biggest clones make up 5% to 6%. Sequenced sample: peripheral blood. These receptors were collected from a woman aged 45-65 years with COVID-19, enrolled during active disease.

This clone appeared a few times. The chain carries TRBV9 and TRBJ2-5; perhaps TRBD2 as D (5 bases). Germline assignment: CDR1 SGDLS and CDR2 YYNGEE. This CDR3 is built from 14 residues. V was trimmed by 4 bases and J by 5 bases, leaving 15 bases between them. The CDR3: CASSPARAGETQYF. In DNA, the CDR3 is TGTGCCAGCAGCCCGGCGAGGGCCGGGGAGACCCAGTACTTC.

This rearrangement joins TRBV7-2 to TRBJ2-3, with D tentatively TRBD2 (6 bases). Trimming pared 6 bases from V and 4 bases from J, leaving 8 bases between. Germline CDR1 and CDR2: SGHTA and FQGNSA. CDR3 length: 12 amino acids. The CDR3 DNA is TGTGCCAGCAGGGGAGGATCAGATACGCAGTATTTT. Amino acid sequence: CASRGGSDTQYF.

The chain uses TRBV11-2 and TRBJ2-7; TRBD1 matches 11 bases. J gave up 5 bases and V 4 bases, and 4 bases lay outside the gene matches. This CDR3 spans 14 amino acids. Germline CDR1 is SGHAT and CDR2 is FQNNGV. The CDR3 nucleotides are TGTGCCAGCAGCTACGGGACAGGGGGGGACGAGCAGTACTTC. Amino acid sequence: CASSYGTGGDEQYF.

This clone has a handful of counts. The rearrangement links TRBV6-6 to TRBJ1-2; 8 bases match TRBD1. Trimming removed 5 bases from V and 6 bases from J; junction bases left unmatched: 11. CDR1 MNHNY and CDR2 SVGAGI come from the germline V gene (reference sequence). The CDR3 is 15 residues long. CDR3 protein: CASSRPGTGEHGYTF. CDR3 bases: TGTGCCAGCAGTAGACCCGGGACAGGAGAACATGGCTACACCTTC.

V is TRBV18 and J is TRBJ1-2; D remains ambiguous. Germline V lookup: CDR1 KGHSH, CDR2 LQKENI. The CDR3 totals 15 residues. The V gene lost 0 bases and the J gene lost 8 bases, with 16 bases spanning the gap. The CDR3 protein is CASSPPATRSWGYTF. CDR3 nucleotides: TGTGCCAGCTCACCACCGGCGACGCGGAGCTGGGGCTACACCTTC. The whole variable domain, remainder taken from reference TRBV18 and TRBJ1-2, is NAGVMQNPRHLVRRRGQEARLRCSPMKGHSHVYWYRQLPEEGLKFMVYLQKENIIDESGMPKERFSAEFPKEGPSILRIQQVVRGDSAAYFCASSPPATRSWGYTFGSGTRLTVV.

The chain carries TRBV7-9 and TRBJ2-1; tentatively, D is TRBD2 (7 bases). CDR1 is SEHNR, CDR2 FQNEAQ, per germline (reference sequence). The length of the CDR3 is 15 residues. With 4 bases removed from V and 0 bases from J, the gap between germline ends came to 10 bases. CDR3 in DNA: TGTGCCAGCAGCTCCGGGGGGCTCTCCTACAATGAGCAGTTCTTC. Protein: CASSSGGLSYNEQFF.

J is TRBJ2-1 and V is TRBV19; 9 bases match TRBD1. The CDR3 is 13 amino acids. The V gene end was trimmed by 1 base and the J gene end by 9 bases; junction bases not matched to a gene: 1. Germline lookup yields CDR1 LNHDA and CDR2 SQIVND (reference sequence). The CDR3 sequence is CASSIGQGGEQFF. CDR3 bases: TGTGCCAGTAGTATAGGACAGGGGGGTGAGCAGTTCTTC.

The chain joins TRBV27 to TRBJ1-1, with TRBD1 matching over 8 bases. Germline-derived CDR1 and CDR2 are MNHEY and SMNVEV (reference sequence). The junction had 3 bases not matched to a gene; V was cut back by 8 bases and J by 1 base. There are 13 residues in the CDR3. The CDR3 protein is CASADRGNTEAFF. DNA of the CDR3: TGTGCCAGCGCCGACAGGGGGAACACTGAAGCTTTCTTT.

The V and J genes are TRBV7-3 and TRBJ2-2; D is unclear. The germline V and J ends were trimmed by 1 base and 7 bases, with 4 bases remaining between them. The CDR3 extends over 12 amino acids. Germline CDR1 reads SGHTA; CDR2 reads FQGTGA. The CDR3 loop is CASSLIRGELFF. As DNA, the CDR3 is TGTGCCAGCAGCTTAATCCGCGGGGAGCTGTTTTTT.

The chain links TRBV11-2 to TRBJ1-1; tentative D call: TRBD1 (6 bases). The germline V gene encodes CDR1 SGHAT and CDR2 FQNNGV. CDR3 length equals 14 residues. The V and J ends lost 2 bases and 4 bases respectively, with 11 bases between them. The DNA of the CDR3 is TGTGCCAGCAGCTTACAGGGGTTCGGCACTGAAGCTTTCTTT. Translated: CASSLQGFGTEAFF.

The chain joins TRBV30 to TRBJ1-3; D remains unclear. The V end lost 4 bases, the J end lost 0 bases, and 10 bases lay between the germline ends. The germline V gene encodes CDR1 GTSNPN and CDR2 SVGIG (reference sequence). CDR3 length: 14 amino acids. The CDR3: CAWTRGGSGNTIYF. The DNA for the CDR3 is TGTGCCTGGACCCGGGGAGGCTCTGGAAACACCATATATTTT.

The chain recombines TRBV7-3 with TRBJ2-3; TRBD1 matches 8 bases. V lost 5 bases, J lost 1 base, and 2 bases stayed unmatched. The CDR3 is 14 amino acids. Germline V gene sequence: CDR1 SGHTA, CDR2 FQGTGA. The CDR3 region has the DNA TGTGCCAGCAGCCGGGGACAGGGCACAGATACGCAGTATTTT. This sequence encodes CASSRGQGTDTQYF.

The chain uses TRBV5-4 and TRBJ1-2; TRBD1 might be the D (6 bases). V lost 4 bases to trimming and J lost 5 bases, with 15 bases between them. Germline CDR1 reads SGHNT; CDR2 reads YYREEE (reference sequence). CDR3 length: 14 residues. The CDR3 DNA follows: TGTGCCAGCAGCCGTCTGCAGGGGAATTATGGCTACACCTTC. It is translated as CASSRLQGNYGYTF.

This clone has more than one count but fewer than ten. The chain uses TRBV19 and TRBJ1-5, with D unclear. The CDR3 extends over 13 amino acids. CDR1 and CDR2 from the germline V gene are LNHDA and SQIVND (reference sequence). The germline V and J ends were trimmed by 3 bases and 4 bases, with 7 bases remaining between them. Here the CDR3 DNA reads TGTGCCAGTAGTATTAGCCCAAATCAGCCCCAGCATTTT. Amino acid sequence: CASSISPNQPQHF.

J is TRBJ2-7 and V is TRBV11-3, with D tentatively TRBD1 (6 bases). V was pared by 4 bases and J by 5 bases, with 21 bases between. There are 16 residues in the CDR3. Germline-derived CDR1 and CDR2 are SGHNT and YENEEA. The CDR3 loop reads CASSSPRLGAGNEQYF. CDR3 DNA: TGTGCCAGCAGCTCGCCCAGGTTGGGGGCAGGGAACGAGCAGTACTTC. The variable domain in full, completed from reference TRBV11-3 and TRBJ2-7, reads EAGVVQSPRYKIIEKKQPVAFWCNPISGHNTLYWYLQNLGQGPELLIRYENEEAVDDSQLPKDRFSAERLKGVDSTLKIQPAELGDSAVYLCASSSPRLGAGNEQYFGPGTRLTVT.

This clone was detected only once. The chain carries TRBV5-5 and TRBJ2-2; 8 positions match TRBD2. Germline V gene data show CDR1 as SGHKS and CDR2 as YYEKEE (reference sequence). The CDR3 is made up of 16 amino acids. V lost 0 bases to trimming and J lost 3 bases; unmatched junction nucleotides: 4. CDR3: CASSLGGGRDTGELFF. The CDR3 DNA reads TGTGCCAGCAGCTTGGGCGGGGGGCGGGACACCGGGGAGCTGTTTTTT.

V gene TRBV6-5 combines with J gene TRBJ2-2; D gene uncertain. The CDR3 extends over 14 amino acids. Germline CDR1 is MNHEY and CDR2 is SVGAGI. Trimming took off 2 bases at V and 8 bases at J, with 12 bases between the two ends. This CDR3 is CASSYGPDMGELFF. For the CDR3, the DNA is TGTGCCAGCAGTTACGGGCCTGACATGGGGGAGCTGTTTTTT.